The TCR beta chain under discussion was sequenced for a study of CD8+CD57+ T cells in acquired aplastic anemia. Study-level points and caveats: Shared by patients and controls, 25 to 30 CD8+ CDR3s were abundant in patients.

This clonotype was seen only a few times. The antigen is unknown. Using genomic DNA as the template, TCR beta VDJ and CDR3 profiling was carried out. TCRdb recomputed calls from the reads with MiXCR, one row per CDR3 protein. Of 150,000 to 200,000 distinct CDR3 sequences listed, roughly 48% are singletons. Only patients with CD8+CD57+ cell expansion on flow cytometry were chosen for sequencing. This sequence was found in a human donor with aplastic anemia. Sequences were obtained from sorted CD4+, CD8+, or CD8+CD57+ T cells (not recorded which) from PBMCs.

The CDR3 loop is CASNLDSQETQYF. CDR3 coding DNA: TGTGCCAGCAATCTGGACAGCCAAGAGACCCAGTACTTC. The chain couples TRBV2 to TRBJ2-5; possible D gene TRBD1, 6 bases. V was trimmed by 7 bases and J by 1 base, leaving 10 bases between them. Looked up from germline, CDR1 is SNHLY and CDR2 is FYNNEI. The CDR3 length is 13 residues. Variable domain in full (rest from reference TRBV2 and TRBJ2-5): EPEVTQTPSHQVTQMGQEVILRCVPISNHLYFYWYRQILGQKVEFLVSFYNNEISEKSEIFDDQFSVERPDGSNFTLKIRSTKLEDSAMYFCASNLDSQETQYFGPGTRLLVL.